This T cell receptor (beta chain) appears in the sequencing data of a study of regulatory and conventional T cells in RAG deficiency. Some clones are missing from TCRdb's copy, which holds only in-frame ones; the method was immunoSEQ multiplex PCR. This sample yields around 25,000 clones, of which nearly 96% are seen a single time; 1% to 1.5% belongs to the top ten. Conventional CD4+ T cells were sorted from blood as CD25-low CD127-high cells. These same data were also listed under a study on regulatory T cells. That study reports: Primers: 52 TRBV forward and 13 TRBJ reverse.

Source material: CD25- CD4+ T cells sorted from blood. This TCR was sampled from a human donor in good health.

This CDR3 is CASSIDRSNEQFF. The DNA for the CDR3 is TGTGCCAGCAGCATAGACAGGTCCAATGAGCAGTTCTTC. The gene calls are TRBV7-8 and TRBJ2-1; a possible D gene is TRBD1 (6 bases). The V and J ends lost 5 bases and 6 bases respectively, with 11 bases between them. Germline CDR1 and CDR2: SGHVS and FQNEAQ. The CDR3 sequence is 13 residues long.